This T cell receptor (beta chain) was profiled in a study of T-cell reconstitution after alpha-beta-depleted transplantation in children. Findings of the study overall: At the one-year point after transplant, T-cell counts and TCRbeta diversity were found to come mostly from T cells that had been newly produced. Recipient T cells and thymic progenitors that survived gave rise to the high TCRbeta diversity observed at day 60 in some patients. About two months after transplant, alpha-beta T cells reportedly came from several hundred expanded graft clones.

As concerns this clonotype: Its specificity is not known.

CDR1 and CDR2 (germline): WNHNN, SYGVQD (reference sequence). The ends were cut back, 4 bases at V and 9 bases at J, with 13 bases in the middle. The CDR3 consists of 13 residues. Molecular barcoding with unique molecular identifiers was used for the TCRbeta library. TCRdb reprocessed the PCR reads with MiXCR, giving one entry per CDR3 protein. The sample gives 440,000 or so distinct CDR3 sequences, around two fifths of which show up once; around 29% is in the top ten. The V and J genes are TRBV10-1 and TRBJ2-1, with a tentative D call TRBD2 (7 bases). Sequenced here: PBMCs, sampled before TCRalphabeta/CD19-depleted stem cell transplant. This TCR derives from a girl under 10 years old with aplastic anemia, due to receive a stem cell transplant. The CDR3 DNA reads as TGCGCCAGCAGTGGCGGGGGCCAGGTTGAGCAGTTCTTC. Its translation is CASSGGGQVEQFF.